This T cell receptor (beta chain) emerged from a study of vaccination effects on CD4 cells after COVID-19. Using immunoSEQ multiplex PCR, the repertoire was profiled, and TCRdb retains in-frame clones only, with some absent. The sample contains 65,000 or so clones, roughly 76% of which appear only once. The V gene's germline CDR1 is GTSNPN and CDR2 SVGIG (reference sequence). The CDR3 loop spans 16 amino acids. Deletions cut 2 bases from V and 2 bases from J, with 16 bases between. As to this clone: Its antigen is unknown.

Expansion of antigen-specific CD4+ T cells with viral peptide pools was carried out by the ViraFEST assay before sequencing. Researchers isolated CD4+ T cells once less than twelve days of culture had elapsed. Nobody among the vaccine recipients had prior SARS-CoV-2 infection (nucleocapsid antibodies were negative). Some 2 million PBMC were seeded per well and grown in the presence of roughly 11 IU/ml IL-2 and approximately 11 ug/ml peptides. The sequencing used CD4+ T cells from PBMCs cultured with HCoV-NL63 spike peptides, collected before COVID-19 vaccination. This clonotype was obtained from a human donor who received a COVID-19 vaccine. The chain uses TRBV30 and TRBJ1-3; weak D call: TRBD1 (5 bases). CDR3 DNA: TGTGCCTGGAGTTTAGGTAACACAGGAGCTGGAAACACCATATATTTT. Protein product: CAWSLGNTGAGNTIYF.